What follows are 8 T cell receptor beta chains derived from one specimen sequenced in a study. TCRdb redid the calling of the RT-PCR reads with MiXCR, one entry per CDR3 protein. This table has about 680,000 distinct CDR3 sequences, approximately 15% appearing once. Sequencing input: memory CD4+ T cells from blood. The origin of the receptors is a female donor in good health, serving as a healthy control.

This rearrangement joins TRBV28 to TRBJ2-3, with D possibly being TRBD2 (5 bases). Trimming removed 7 bases from V and 7 bases from J, with 24 bases in between. CDR1 is MDHEN and CDR2 is SYDVKM in the germline V gene. The length of the CDR3 is 16 residues. CDR3 bases: TGTGCCAGCATCCCCGAGGGCAGCGCCCCTTCCAATACGCAGTATTTT. Translating gives CASIPEGSAPSNTQYF.

The chain links TRBV7-2 to TRBJ2-3, with 8 bases that match TRBD2. This CDR3 has 15 amino acids. Germline V gene data show CDR1 as SGHTA and CDR2 as FQGNSA. V trimming: 2 bases; J trimming: 5 bases; junction bases outside the gene matches: 6. This chain's CDR3 is CASSLKAGVLDTQYF. The DNA for the CDR3 is TGTGCCAGCAGCTTAAAAGCGGGGGTGTTAGATACGCAGTATTTT.

The chain carries TRBV15 and TRBJ1-5; D ambiguous. Trimming left V 1 base short and J 3 bases short, with 10 bases between. CDR1 is LNHNV, CDR2 YYDKDF, per germline (reference sequence). This CDR3 comprises 15 residues. CDR3 residues: CATSRVGGVNQPQHF. CDR3 DNA sequence: TGTGCCACCAGCAGAGTTGGCGGAGTCAATCAGCCCCAGCATTTT.

This clonotype was seen a handful of times. The genes are TRBV5-6 and TRBJ2-5, with 7 bases that match TRBD1. The junction had 19 bases not matched to a gene; V was cut back by 4 bases and J by 7 bases. The CDR3 extends over 17 amino acids. Looked up from germline, CDR1 is SGHDT and CDR2 is YYEEEE. The CDR3 loop reads CASSPLHVGTARATQYF. The CDR3 DNA reads as TGTGCCAGCAGCCCTCTTCATGTAGGGACAGCCAGAGCGACCCAGTACTTC.

CDR3 DNA: TGTGCCAGTGCCCCGAGGCAGGGACGCACAGATACGCAGTATTTT. It codes for CASAPRQGRTDTQYF. The chain employs TRBV12-3 or TRBV12-4 and TRBJ2-3; D possibly uses TRBD1 or TRBD2 (5 bases each). This CDR3 is built from 15 residues. V was clipped by 9 bases and J by 1 base, with 17 bases between them.

This clonotype has only a few counts. The V call is TRBV9, the J call TRBJ2-1; 8 nucleotides line up with TRBD2. With V trimmed by 5 bases and J by 6 bases, 16 bases remained unmatched. The CDR3 runs 17 residues. The germline CDR1 and CDR2 sequences are SGDLS and YYNGEE. CDR3 nucleotides: TGTGCCAGCAGTCCCCCAAAGTCAGCGGGAGTGGGCAATGAGCAGTTCTTC. Amino acid sequence: CASSPPKSAGVGNEQFF.

The CDR3 region has the DNA TGTGCCAGCAGTCCCCGACAGGGAATGTTTCGACCTTATGGCTACACCTTC. Protein sequence: CASSPRQGMFRPYGYTF. V is TRBV12-3 or TRBV12-4 and J is TRBJ1-2, with 7 positions matching TRBD1. Trimming at V came to 5 bases and at J to 5 bases, leaving 17 bases not matched to a gene. CDR3 length: 17 residues.

This clonotype has at least ten counts. The chain's CDR3 is CASSYGSGRLNYEQYF. CDR3 bases: TGTGCCAGCAGTTATGGATCCGGGAGGCTAAACTACGAGCAGTACTTC. The V and J genes are TRBV6-2 or TRBV6-3 and TRBJ2-7; 7 bases agree with TRBD2. Trimming at V came to 3 bases and at J to 3 bases, leaving 11 bases not matched to a gene. CDR1 MNHEY and CDR2 SVGEGT come from the germline V gene. CDR3 length: 16 residues.